This T cell receptor beta chain was sequenced during a study of blood T cell repertoires in COVID-19. Study details: T cells, B-cell-depleted T cells, or PBMCs provided the cDNA or gDNA that served as material.

Original processing notes: Scientists estimated how many nucleated cells there were by amplifying reference gene primers. TCRdb's table, derived via immunoSEQ multiplex PCR, lists solely in-frame clones and lacks some. V, J and clone size reflect that table, while D and trimming were determined from the DNA. In the table there are over 50,000 clones, around 88% of which are singletons. The V and J ends lost 5 bases and 2 bases respectively, with 16 bases between them. This CDR3 is built from 15 residues. CDR1 is SEHNR, CDR2 FQNEAQ, per germline (reference sequence). The sequencing input was peripheral blood. The chain joins TRBV7-9 to TRBJ2-7, with a weak D call TRBD2 (6 bases). This sequence originates from a human donor in a cohort sampled during active COVID-19. Here the CDR3 reads CASSRGAGAAYEQYF. The CDR3 DNA sequence: TGTGCCAGCAGCCGCGGGGCAGGAGCAGCCTACGAGCAGTACTTC.